This T cell receptor beta chain appears in the sequencing data of a study of blood T cell repertoires in COVID-19. In the study overall: Samples taken during acute and convalescent COVID-19 were collected in the United States, Italy and Spain. In each case, the material was cDNA or gDNA derived from T cells, B-cell-depleted T cells, or PBMCs.

Sequenced by immunoSEQ multiplex PCR; TCRdb stores in-frame clones only, minus some. The table shows 50,000 to 70,000 clones, with about 79% occurring only once. This CDR3 is built from 13 residues. Germline CDR1 ENHRY, CDR2 SYGVKD. Trimming removed 3 bases at V and 7 bases at J, with 12 bases between. Sequencing was done on a sample of peripheral blood. This TCR was recovered from a woman in her sixties with acute or convalescent COVID-19. The V call is TRBV10-3, the J call TRBJ1-2; a weak D match, TRBD1 (6 bases). The CDR3 here is CAISDRGGSGYTF. Written as DNA, the CDR3 is TGTGCCATCAGTGACAGGGGAGGGTCTGGCTACACCTTC.